This TCR beta chain was sequenced in a study of CD8+ T cells in alopecia areata. In the study overall: Female C3H/HeJ mice aged 7-10 weeks received skin from spontaneously alopecic C3H/HeJ graft donors aged roughly 6-13 months. Study conclusions and caveats: For lesional scalp, especially alopecia totalis/universalis, clonality was higher than in normal scalp. Patients showed less clear TCR sequence sharing than mice, possibly partly because of HLA diversity. Scalp samples also yield sequences of resident alphabeta T cells from normal skin.

This clone was recorded a few times. Its antigen is unidentified. The genes are named according to mouse. At the DNA level, this CDR3 is encoded by other sequences in the same sample as well. It was cDNA, reverse transcribed from extracted RNA, that served as the sequencing template. Sequencing used immunoSEQ multiplex PCR; TCRdb keeps in-frame clones, though not all of them. The specimen has 270,000 or so clones, none found just once. Markers used for sorting pooled cutaneous lymph node cells were CD4, CD8alpha, NKG2D, NKG2ACE and others. Sequencing was carried out using CD4+ T cells sorted from a lymph node. This receptor was identified in a C3H/HeJ mouse with alopecia areata. Strain haplotype (MHC): H2-k.

The DNA read from the CDR3 is TGTGCTAGCAGTCGGACAGCAAACTCC. Residues: CASSRTANS. The full CDR3 reads CASSRTANSDYTF. The V call is TRBV29, the J call TRBJ1-2, with D possibly being TRBD1 (6 bases). The read finishes 4 residues shy of the CDR3 end, and the germline J gene is used to complete it. CDR3 length: 13 residues. V dropped 5 bases and J dropped 0 bases, with 7 bases sitting between them. Germline assignment: CDR1 MSHET and CDR2 SYDVDS.